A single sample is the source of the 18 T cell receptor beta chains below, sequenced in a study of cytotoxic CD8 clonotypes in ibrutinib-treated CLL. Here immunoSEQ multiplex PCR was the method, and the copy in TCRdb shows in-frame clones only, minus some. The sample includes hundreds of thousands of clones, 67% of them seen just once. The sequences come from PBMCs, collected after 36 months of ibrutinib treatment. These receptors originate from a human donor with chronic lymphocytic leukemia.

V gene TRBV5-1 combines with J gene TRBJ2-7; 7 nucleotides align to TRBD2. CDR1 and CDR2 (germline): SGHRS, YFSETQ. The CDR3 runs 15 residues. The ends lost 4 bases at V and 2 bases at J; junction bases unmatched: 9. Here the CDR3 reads CASSQDGLVAYEQYF. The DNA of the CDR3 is TGCGCCAGCAGCCAAGACGGACTAGTAGCCTACGAGCAGTACTTC.

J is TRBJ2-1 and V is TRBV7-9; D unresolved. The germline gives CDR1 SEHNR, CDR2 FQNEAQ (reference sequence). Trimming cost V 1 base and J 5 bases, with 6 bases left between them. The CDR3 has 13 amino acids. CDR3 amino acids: CASSLGPNNEQFF. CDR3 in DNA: TGTGCCAGCAGCTTAGGACCGAACAATGAGCAGTTCTTC.

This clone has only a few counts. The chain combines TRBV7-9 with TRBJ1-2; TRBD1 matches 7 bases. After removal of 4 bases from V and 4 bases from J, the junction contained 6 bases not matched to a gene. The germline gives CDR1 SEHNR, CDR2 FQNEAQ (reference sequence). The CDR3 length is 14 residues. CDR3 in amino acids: CASSSLGQLYGYTF. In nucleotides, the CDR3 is TGTGCCAGCAGCTCGTTGGGACAGCTCTATGGCTACACCTTC.

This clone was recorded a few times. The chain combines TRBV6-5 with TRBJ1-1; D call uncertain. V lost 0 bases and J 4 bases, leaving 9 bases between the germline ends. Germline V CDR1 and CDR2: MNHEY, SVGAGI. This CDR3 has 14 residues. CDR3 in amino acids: CASSYSQVLTEAFF. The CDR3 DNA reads TGTGCCAGCAGTTACTCTCAGGTACTCACTGAAGCTTTCTTT.

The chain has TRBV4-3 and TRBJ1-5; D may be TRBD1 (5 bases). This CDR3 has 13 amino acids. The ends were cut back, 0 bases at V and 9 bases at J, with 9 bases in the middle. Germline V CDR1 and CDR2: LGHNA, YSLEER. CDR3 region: CASSQEKRGPQHF. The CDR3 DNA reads TGCGCCAGCAGCCAAGAGAAGAGGGGGCCCCAGCATTTT.

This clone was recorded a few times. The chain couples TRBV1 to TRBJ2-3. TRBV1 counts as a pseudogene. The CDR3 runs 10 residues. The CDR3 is CTSNETTQYF. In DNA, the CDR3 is TGCACCAGCAATGAGACTACGCAGTATTTT.

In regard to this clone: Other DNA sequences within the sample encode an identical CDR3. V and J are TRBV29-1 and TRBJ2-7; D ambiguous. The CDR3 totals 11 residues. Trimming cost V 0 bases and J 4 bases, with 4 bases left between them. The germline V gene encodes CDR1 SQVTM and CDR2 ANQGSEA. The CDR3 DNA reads TGCAGCGTTGAAGATCTGTACGAGCAGTACTTC. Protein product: CSVEDLYEQYF.

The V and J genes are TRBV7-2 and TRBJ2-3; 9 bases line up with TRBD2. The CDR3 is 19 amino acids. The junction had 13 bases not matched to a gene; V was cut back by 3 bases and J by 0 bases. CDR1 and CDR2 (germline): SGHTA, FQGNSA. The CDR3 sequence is CASSFGVKASGASTDTQYF. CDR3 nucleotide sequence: TGTGCCAGCAGCTTCGGTGTAAAGGCTAGCGGGGCGAGCACAGATACGCAGTATTTT.

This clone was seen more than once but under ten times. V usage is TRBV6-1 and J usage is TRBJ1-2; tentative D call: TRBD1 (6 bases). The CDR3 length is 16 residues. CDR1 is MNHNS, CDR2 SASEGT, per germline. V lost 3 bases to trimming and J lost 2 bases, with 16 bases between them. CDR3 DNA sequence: TGTGCCAGCAGTGATCTACAGGGCCCTAGCAACTATGGCTACACCTTC. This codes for CASSDLQGPSNYGYTF.

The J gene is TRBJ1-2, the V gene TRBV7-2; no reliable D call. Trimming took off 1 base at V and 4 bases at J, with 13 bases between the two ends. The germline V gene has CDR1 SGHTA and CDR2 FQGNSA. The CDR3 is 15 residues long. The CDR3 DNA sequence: TGTGCCAGCAGCTTAGGGGTGGCGGGTCGCTATGGCTACACCTTC. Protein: CASSLGVAGRYGYTF.

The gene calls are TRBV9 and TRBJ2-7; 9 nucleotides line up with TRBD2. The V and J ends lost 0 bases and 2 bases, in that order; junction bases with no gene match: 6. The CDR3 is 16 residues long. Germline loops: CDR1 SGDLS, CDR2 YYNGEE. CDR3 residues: CASSVERGGAPYEQYF. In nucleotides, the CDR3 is TGTGCCAGCAGCGTAGAGCGCGGGGGGGCCCCCTACGAGCAGTACTTC.

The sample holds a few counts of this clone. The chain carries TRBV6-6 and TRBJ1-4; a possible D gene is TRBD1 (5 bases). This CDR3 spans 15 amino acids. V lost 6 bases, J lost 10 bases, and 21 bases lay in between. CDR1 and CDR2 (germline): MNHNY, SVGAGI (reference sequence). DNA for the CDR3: TGTGCCAGCAGCCCTCCCGGGACCGTCGCGGGAAAACTGTTTTTT. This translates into CASSPPGTVAGKLFF.

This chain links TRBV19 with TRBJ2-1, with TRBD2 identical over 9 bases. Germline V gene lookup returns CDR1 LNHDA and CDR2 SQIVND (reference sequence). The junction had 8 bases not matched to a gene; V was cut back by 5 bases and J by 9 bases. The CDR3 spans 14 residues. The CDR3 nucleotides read TGTGCCAGTAGTTTCCTAGCGGGATATGGTGAGCAGTTCTTC. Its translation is CASSFLAGYGEQFF.

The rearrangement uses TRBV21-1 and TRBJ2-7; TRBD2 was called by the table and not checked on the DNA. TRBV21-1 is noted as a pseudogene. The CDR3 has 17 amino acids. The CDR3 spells CASSKELAGVIMYEQYF. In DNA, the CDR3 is TGTGCCAGCAGCAAAGAGCTAGCGGGGGTTATCATGTACGAGCAGTACTTC.

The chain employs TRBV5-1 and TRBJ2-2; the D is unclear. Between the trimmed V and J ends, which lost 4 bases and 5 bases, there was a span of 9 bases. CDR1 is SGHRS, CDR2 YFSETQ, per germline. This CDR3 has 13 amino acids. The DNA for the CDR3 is TGCGCCAGCAGCGGTAGGGCTACCGGGGAGCTGTTTTTT. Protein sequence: CASSGRATGELFF.

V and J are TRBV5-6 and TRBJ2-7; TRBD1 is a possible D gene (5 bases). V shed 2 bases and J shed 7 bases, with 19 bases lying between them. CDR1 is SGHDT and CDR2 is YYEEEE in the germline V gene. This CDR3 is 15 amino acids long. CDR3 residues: CASSFDSILRAEQYF. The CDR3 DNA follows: TGTGCCAGCAGCTTTGACAGCATCCTACGAGCAGAGCAGTACTTC.

CDR3 loop: CASSPGGSNRATYGYTF. CDR3 sequence (DNA): TGCGCCAGCAGCCCGGGGGGATCAAACAGGGCTACCTATGGCTACACCTTC. V usage is TRBV5-1 and J usage is TRBJ1-2, with D tentatively TRBD1 (6 bases). Per germline, CDR1 SGHRS and CDR2 YFSETQ. The CDR3 has 17 residues. Trimming stripped 4 bases from V and 4 bases from J, with 23 bases between.

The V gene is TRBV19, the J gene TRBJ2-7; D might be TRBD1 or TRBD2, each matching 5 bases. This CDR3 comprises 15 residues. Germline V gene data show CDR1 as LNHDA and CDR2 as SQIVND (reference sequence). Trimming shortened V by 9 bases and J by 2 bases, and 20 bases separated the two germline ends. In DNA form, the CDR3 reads TGTGCCAGCAGCCTTGGGGACCTTGGGGCCTACGAGCAGTACTTC. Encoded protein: CASSLGDLGAYEQYF.